This T cell receptor beta chain appears in the sequencing data of a study of blood T cell repertoires in COVID-19. Clinical history reported by participants formed the basis on which cohorts were assigned. CDR3 length equals 18 residues. J lost 3 bases, V lost 5 bases, and 13 bases had no gene match. The germline V gene has CDR1 MNHNY and CDR2 SVGAGI (reference sequence). In the original analysis: Reference gene primer amplification in the assay estimated nucleated cell counts. TCRdb's table, derived via immunoSEQ multiplex PCR, lists solely in-frame clones and lacks some. The V and J calls and clone size were taken over from that table, and D and trimming were inferred from the DNA. The sample shows approximately 250,000 clones, about 90% of them seen only once.

This chain connects TRBV6-6 to TRBJ2-6; 7 nucleotides match TRBD1. This sequence was found in a woman between 35 and 50 years old who had been exposed to COVID-19. Sequences were obtained from PBMCs or T cells enriched from blood (not recorded which). CDR3 protein: CASSRFTGTALGANVLTF. DNA of the CDR3: TGTGCCAGCAGTCGGTTTACAGGGACAGCTCTTGGGGCCAACGTCCTGACTTTC.